This entry lists 8 T cell receptor beta chains sequenced from one sample in a study of CD8 T cells in Susac syndrome. RNA amounts of 0.5 to 1 ug underwent reverse transcription with random hexamers. One entry per CDR3 protein, called by TCRdb with MiXCR from the immunoSEQ multiplex PCR reads. The table lists approximately 230,000 distinct CDR3 sequences, 93% of them singletons. The material sequenced was CD4+ T cells from PBMCs. Every receptor here comes from a human donor with multiple sclerosis.

The gene calls are TRBV29-1 and TRBJ1-1; perhaps TRBD1 as D (6 bases). Germline assignment: CDR1 SQVTM and CDR2 ANQGSEA. CDR3 size: 11 residues. V was pared by 5 bases and J by 4 bases, with 8 bases between. CDR3 sequence: CSVKGGTEAFF. The DNA of the CDR3 is TGCAGCGTTAAAGGGGGCACTGAAGCTTTCTTT.

This clonotype was detected only a few times. The chain links TRBV6-5 to TRBJ2-3; D is perhaps TRBD2 (6 bases). This CDR3 has 14 residues. Trimming stripped 2 bases from V and 0 bases from J, with 6 bases between. Germline V lookup: CDR1 MNHEY, CDR2 SVGAGI. CDR3 DNA: TGTGCCAGCAGTTACCGGGGGAGCACAGATACGCAGTATTTT. It encodes CASSYRGSTDTQYF.

This sequence joins TRBV7-8 and TRBJ1-5; possible D gene TRBD1, 6 bases. CDR3 length: 15 residues. Germline V CDR1 and CDR2: SGHVS, FQNEAQ. The germline V and J ends were trimmed by 2 bases and 4 bases, with 12 bases remaining between them. In nucleotides, the CDR3 is TGTGCCAGCAGCTTAAGTCGCACAGGGAATCAGCCCCAGCATTTT. Amino acid sequence: CASSLSRTGNQPQHF.

The chain employs TRBV18 and TRBJ2-1; the D gene is possibly TRBD1 (5 bases). From germline, CDR1 is KGHSH and CDR2 LQKENI. The CDR3 is 16 amino acids. Deletions cut 1 base from V and 0 bases from J, with 10 bases between. CDR3 loop: CASSPQGLSSYNEQFF. DNA for the CDR3: TGTGCCAGCTCACCACAGGGGCTGAGCTCCTACAATGAGCAGTTCTTC.

This clonotype is a singleton in its sample. This chain joins TRBV29-1 and TRBJ2-3, with D hard to call. This CDR3 has 14 amino acids. Trimming took 3 bases from V and 2 from J, leaving 12 bases between them. Germline V gene sequence: CDR1 SQVTM, CDR2 ANQGSEA. CDR3 coding DNA: TGCAGCGTTGATACGAGCCTCACCACAGATACGCAGTATTTT. Translating gives CSVDTSLTTDTQYF.

The chain combines TRBV29-1 with TRBJ1-2; D is uncertain. The CDR3 loop spans 12 amino acids. Germline V gene lookup returns CDR1 SQVTM and CDR2 ANQGSEA. Trimming took 4 bases from V and 2 from J, leaving 8 bases between them. The CDR3 here is CSVVDGNYGYTF. As DNA, the CDR3 is TGCAGCGTTGTGGACGGGAACTATGGCTACACCTTC.

The rearrangement links TRBV6-4 to TRBJ2-5; 7 nucleotides align to TRBD1. Germline trimming cut 6 bases from V and 3 bases from J; bases unmatched to any gene: 4. The CDR3 consists of 13 residues. The germline gives CDR1 MRHNA, CDR2 SNTAGT. The CDR3 coding sequence is TGTGCCAGCAGCCTAGACAGGGAAGAGACCCAGTACTTC. Protein sequence: CASSLDREETQYF.

V usage is TRBV5-1 and J usage is TRBJ1-1; D may be TRBD1 (6 bases). The CDR3 is 15 amino acids. Looked up from germline, CDR1 is SGHRS and CDR2 is YFSETQ. Trimming took 1 base from V and 5 from J, leaving 15 bases between them. The DNA of the CDR3 is TGCGCCAGCAGCTTGTACGGGGGGCCGGGGACTGAAGCTTTCTTT. Translation gives CASSLYGGPGTEAFF.